This is a list of T cell receptor beta chains from one sample in a study of blood T cell repertoires in COVID-19. Profiled with immunoSEQ multiplex PCR; TCRdb holds only in-frame clones, not every one. Among about 220,000 clones, 80% to 90% were seen once, and the ten largest hold about 3.3%. Sequencing was carried out using PBMCs or T cells enriched from blood (not recorded which). All receptors derive from a woman younger than 35 in a cohort exposed to, infected with or recovered from COVID-19 (not recorded which). Both conserved end residues are part of each CDR3. The order of the fields is D gene, J gene, clone size, V gene, CDR3 DNA, CDR3 protein. The D gene is left open where the match is weak. Part of the rows lack a size; the others show once, few, many or a class for expanded clones.

d_gene: NA; j_gene: TRBJ1-3; abundance: once; v_gene: TRBV5-1; CDR3nt: TGCGCCAGTACCGATGGAACACAGGGTATCAACACCATATATTTT; CDR3aa: CASTDGTQGINTIYF
d_gene: TRBD2; j_gene: TRBJ2-1; abundance: NA; v_gene: TRBV18; CDR3nt: TGTGCCAGCTCATCGACTAGCGGGAATGTCTATGAGCAGTTCTTC; CDR3aa: CASSSTSGNVYEQFF
d_gene: NA; j_gene: TRBJ1-1; abundance: NA; v_gene: TRBV6-5; CDR3nt: TGTGCCAGCAGTTACGGAAGGGGCTTTAGAACTGAAGCTTTCTTT; CDR3aa: CASSYGRGFRTEAFF
d_gene: NA; j_gene: TRBJ2-2; abundance: NA; v_gene: TRBV5-1; CDR3nt: TGCGCCAGCAGCTTGCGGCAGGTGGCCACCGGGGAGCTGTTTTTT; CDR3aa: CASSLRQVATGELFF
d_gene: NA; j_gene: TRBJ1-2; abundance: NA; v_gene: TRBV13; CDR3nt: TGTGCCAGCAGCTACGACAGGTCTAACTATGGCTACACCTTC; CDR3aa: CASSYDRSNYGYTF
d_gene: TRBD1; j_gene: TRBJ1-1; abundance: NA; v_gene: TRBV29-1; CDR3nt: TGCAGCGCCTCCGGGACAGGGGACGGCACTGAAGCTTTCTTT; CDR3aa: CSASGTGDGTEAFF
d_gene: NA; j_gene: TRBJ1-1; abundance: NA; v_gene: TRBV7-9; CDR3nt: TGTGCCAGCAGCCGCGGACAGCTTGGAACTTTCTTT; CDR3aa: CASSRGQLGTFF
d_gene: NA; j_gene: TRBJ1-5; abundance: NA; v_gene: TRBV6-5; CDR3nt: TGTGCCAGCAGTTCACTAAGGGGACAGCCCCAGCATTTT; CDR3aa: CASSSLRGQPQHF
d_gene: TRBD1; j_gene: TRBJ2-7; abundance: NA; v_gene: TRBV11-2; CDR3nt: TGTGCCAGCAGCTTCCTGTCCGGGACAGGGGTCTACGAGCAGTACTTC; CDR3aa: CASSFLSGTGVYEQYF
d_gene: NA; j_gene: TRBJ2-7; abundance: NA; v_gene: TRBV9; CDR3nt: TGTGCCAGCAGCAAAGGAGAGCTCTACGCGCAGTACTTC; CDR3aa: CASSKGELYAQYF
d_gene: TRBD1; j_gene: TRBJ1-1; abundance: NA; v_gene: TRBV3-1/TRBV3-2; CDR3nt: TGTGCCAGCAGCCAAGGGACAGGGGGCCGCACTGAAGCTTTCTTT; CDR3aa: CASSQGTGGRTEAFF
d_gene: TRBD1; j_gene: TRBJ2-2; abundance: NA; v_gene: TRBV5-1; CDR3nt: TGCGCCAGCAGCTTGGAGGCAGGGGGCCTACCGAACACCGGGGAGCTGTTTTTT; CDR3aa: CASSLEAGGLPNTGELFF
d_gene: NA; j_gene: TRBJ2-3; abundance: NA; v_gene: TRBV10-3; CDR3nt: TGTGCCATCAGTGGAGGGGACTCTCCCACGTCCGTTTGGTATTTT; CDR3aa: CAISGGDSPTSVWYF